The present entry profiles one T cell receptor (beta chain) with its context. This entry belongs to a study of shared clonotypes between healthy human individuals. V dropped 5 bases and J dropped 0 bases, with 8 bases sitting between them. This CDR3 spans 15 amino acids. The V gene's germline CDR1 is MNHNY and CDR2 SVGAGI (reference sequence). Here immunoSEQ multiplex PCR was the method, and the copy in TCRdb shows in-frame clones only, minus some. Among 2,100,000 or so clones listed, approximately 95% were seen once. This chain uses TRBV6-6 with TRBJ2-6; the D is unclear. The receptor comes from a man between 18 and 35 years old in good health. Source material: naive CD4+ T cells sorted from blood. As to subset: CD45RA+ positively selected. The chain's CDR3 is CASSTHNSGANVLTF. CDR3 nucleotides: TGTGCCAGCAGTACCCACAACTCTGGGGCCAACGTCCTGACTTTC.